The rows below give T cell receptor beta chains drawn from one sample of a study of spatial heterogeneity in lung cancer. Each CDR3 protein gets one entry after TCRdb re-called the 5' RACE reads with MiXCR. Seen here are 20,000 to 25,000 distinct CDR3 sequences, under 3.5% observed once, and the top ten hold under 8%. Specimen: lung tumor tissue, collected at surgery. The origin of the receptors is a male donor with early-stage non-small cell lung cancer. Both conserved end residues are part of each CDR3. Each record gives: V gene, clone size, D gene, J gene, CDR3 protein, CDR3 DNA. D genes are given only for firm matches. Clone size appears in some rows only: once, few, many, or a class for an expanded clone.

TRBV5-1	many	TRBD1	TRBJ1-4	CASSTGQLSANEKLFF	TGCGCCAGCAGTACGGGACAGCTTTCAGCTAATGAAAAACTGTTTTTT
TRBV12-2	many	-	TRBJ2-3	CASRARLAGSTDTQYF	TGTGCAAGTCGCGCCAGACTAGCGGGAAGCACAGATACGCAGTATTTT
TRBV5-1	many	-	TRBJ2-1	CASSLRAETSYNEQFF	TGCGCCAGCAGCTTAAGGGCGGAAACATCCTACAATGAGCAGTTCTTC
TRBV12-3/TRBV12-4	many	-	TRBJ1-1	CASTPRGVGGTEAFF	TGTGCCAGCACTCCTCGCGGCGTGGGGGGCACTGAAGCTTTCTTT
TRBV12-3/TRBV12-4	many	TRBD2	TRBJ2-3	CASRASGRRGTDTQYF	TGTGCCAGCAGGGCTAGCGGGAGAAGGGGAACAGATACGCAGTATTTT
TRBV2	many	-	TRBJ1-1	CASREPVPGTEAFF	TGTGCCAGCAGAGAACCAGTTCCGGGCACTGAAGCTTTCTTT
TRBV27	many	TRBD1	TRBJ2-7	CASSLSSVNRGHEQYF	TGTGCCAGCAGTTTATCGTCAGTGAACAGGGGTCACGAGCAGTACTTC
TRBV29-1	many	-	TRBJ2-3	CSVGGPVSTDTQYF	TGCAGCGTTGGGGGGCCCGTTAGCACAGATACGCAGTATTTT
TRBV6-1	many	-	TRBJ1-1	CASIGRTIEAFF	TGTGCCAGCATTGGCAGGACAATTGAAGCTTTCTTT
TRBV18	many	-	TRBJ2-3	CASSRSTSTDTQYF	TGTGCCAGCTCACGATCTACTAGCACAGATACGCAGTATTTT
TRBV11-2	many	-	TRBJ2-1	CASSLGGIGFF	TGTGCCAGCAGCTTAGGGGGAATTGGGTTCTTC
TRBV6-1	many	-	TRBJ2-7	CASRTSGTLYNYEQYF	TGTGCCAGCAGGACGTCCGGGACATTGTATAACTACGAGCAGTACTTC
TRBV24-1	many	-	TRBJ1-5	CATSDLFSNQPQHF	TGTGCCACCAGTGATTTATTTAGCAATCAGCCCCAGCATTTT
TRBV6-2/TRBV6-3	many	-	TRBJ2-3	CASQAARRTDTQYF	TGTGCCTCCCAAGCTGCGCGGCGCACAGATACGCAGTATTTT
TRBV7-8	many	-	TRBJ2-1	CASSSSGNPHEEQFF	TGTGCCAGCAGCTCATCCGGGAACCCCCATGAAGAGCAGTTCTTC
TRBV28	many	-	TRBJ2-3	CASRRVWEADTQYF	TGTGCCAGCAGACGGGTGTGGGAAGCAGATACGCAGTATTTT
TRBV20-1	many	TRBD1	TRBJ1-1	CSARFQGAHLGTEAFF	TGCAGTGCTAGGTTCCAGGGGGCGCATCTGGGCACTGAAGCTTTCTTT
TRBV7-2	many	TRBD1	TRBJ2-1	CASSRPGQGHNEQFF	TGTGCCAGCAGCAGGCCGGGACAGGGACACAATGAGCAGTTCTTC
TRBV2	many	-	TRBJ2-5	CASSELEGVLETQYF	TGTGCCAGCAGTGAGTTAGAGGGGGTTTTGGAGACCCAGTACTTC
TRBV7-9	many	-	TRBJ1-1	CASSEGSFF	TGTGCCAGCAGCGAGGGGTCTTTCTTT
TRBV7-2	many	-	TRBJ1-6	CASSFFDHSPLHF	TGTGCCAGCAGCTTTTTCGACCATTCACCCCTCCACTTT
TRBV4-1	many	-	TRBJ2-5	CASSQVRGGSSETQYF	TGCGCCAGCAGCCAAGTGCGAGGGGGTAGTTCGGAGACCCAGTACTTC
TRBV5-1	many	TRBD1	TRBJ1-1	CASSRQGDQEAFF	TGCGCCAGCAGCCGACAGGGGGATCAAGAAGCTTTCTTT
TRBV7-2	many	-	TRBJ2-5	CASSLANGWQGWETQYF	TGTGCCAGCAGCTTAGCTAACGGGTGGCAGGGATGGGAGACCCAGTACTTC
TRBV2	-	TRBD1	TRBJ1-1	CAIFRGAGGFGTEAFF	TGTGCCATCTTCCGTGGGGCAGGGGGCTTTGGCACTGAAGCTTTCTTT
TRBV6-5	many	TRBD2	TRBJ2-7	CASRNTLAGSYEQYF	TGTGCCAGCAGAAACACGTTAGCGGGAAGCTACGAGCAGTACTTC
TRBV5-4	many	TRBD2	TRBJ2-1	CASSSAGTLAGTNEQFF	TGTGCCAGCAGCTCCGCCGGCACACTAGCGGGAACCAATGAGCAGTTCTTC
TRBV29-1	many	TRBD1	TRBJ2-7	CSVHGQDPGQYF	TGCAGCGTTCACGGACAGGACCCGGGGCAGTACTTC
TRBV2	many	-	TRBJ2-7	CASSAGLQRYEQYF	TGTGCCAGCAGTGCGGGCCTTCAAAGGTACGAGCAGTACTTC
TRBV18	many	-	TRBJ2-5	CASSPLQGETQYF	TGTGCCAGCTCACCCCTGCAGGGAGAGACCCAGTACTTC
TRBV27	many	TRBD2	TRBJ2-2	CASSPLAGGPPGELFF	TGTGCCAGCAGTCCTTTAGCGGGGGGACCACCCGGGGAGCTGTTTTTT
TRBV3-1	many	-	TRBJ1-5	CASSQDSRGDQPQHF	TGTGCCAGCAGCCAAGACTCAAGGGGAGATCAGCCCCAGCATTTT
TRBV3-1	many	TRBD1	TRBJ1-6	CASSQDQLGTGMKRALHF	TGTGCCAGCAGCCAAGATCAGTTGGGGACAGGGATGAAGAGGGCCCTCCACTTT
TRBV20-1	few	TRBD2	TRBJ2-7	CSAREVAGLPYEQYF	TGCAGTGCGAGAGAGGTAGCGGGCCTTCCCTACGAGCAGTACTTC
TRBV6-2/TRBV6-3	many	TRBD1	TRBJ1-6	CASSRQGKNSPLHF	TGTGCCAGCAGCCGACAGGGGAAGAATTCACCCCTCCACTTT
TRBV12-3/TRBV12-4	medium-sized	TRBD2	TRBJ2-1	CASSLGTRANEQFF	TGTGCCAGCAGTTTGGGGACTAGGGCCAATGAGCAGTTCTTC
TRBV12-3/TRBV12-4	-	-	TRBJ1-4	CASSTSAGGNEKLFF	TGTGCCAGCAGTACCTCGGCCGGCGGGAATGAAAAACTGTTTTTT
TRBV30	many	-	TRBJ1-3	CAWSGMTGNTIYF	TGTGCCTGGAGTGGAATGACTGGAAACACCATATATTTT
TRBV4-1	medium-sized	TRBD2	TRBJ2-4	CASSQDGLAGAKNIQYF	TGCGCCAGCAGCCAAGACGGGCTAGCGGGGGCCAAAAACATTCAGTACTTC
TRBV24-1	many	TRBD2	TRBJ2-1	CATSDPGLPSGNEQFF	TGTGCCACCAGTGACCCGGGACTACCGTCGGGAAATGAGCAGTTCTTC
TRBV6-6	many	TRBD2	TRBJ2-1	CASRPSGRDNEQFF	TGTGCCAGCAGGCCTAGCGGGAGGGACAATGAGCAGTTCTTC
TRBV6-1	many	TRBD2	TRBJ2-5	CASSGSTRGLAGEETQYF	TGTGCCAGCAGTGGATCGACGCGGGGACTAGCGGGAGAGGAGACCCAGTACTTC
TRBV7-9	many	TRBD1	TRBJ1-1	CASRDGTGMNTEAFF	TGTGCCAGCAGAGATGGGACAGGGATGAACACTGAAGCTTTCTTT
TRBV12-3/TRBV12-4	many	-	TRBJ1-1	CASSFQGSDTEAFF	TGTGCCAGCAGTTTCCAGGGGAGCGACACTGAAGCTTTCTTT
TRBV7-2	many	-	TRBJ1-1	CASSSMMNTEAFF	TGTGCCAGCAGCTCTATGATGAACACTGAAGCTTTCTTT
TRBV28	many	-	TRBJ2-7	CASVSIGGVSSYEQYF	TGTGCCAGCGTCTCGATTGGGGGAGTAAGTTCGTACGAGCAGTACTTC
TRBV6-5	many	-	TRBJ2-7	CASSYSPRTYEQYF	TGTGCCAGCAGTTACTCCCCCAGGACCTACGAGCAGTACTTC
TRBV6-6	many	TRBD1	TRBJ2-1	CASRTAGTGDNEQFF	TGTGCCAGCAGGACCGCCGGGACAGGAGACAATGAGCAGTTCTTC
TRBV15	many	-	TRBJ1-4	CATSRTRQENEKLFF	TGTGCCACCAGCCGAACCAGACAGGAAAATGAAAAACTGTTTTTT
TRBV6-5	-	-	TRBJ1-2	CASSYSNGYGYTF	TGTGCCAGCAGTTACTCGAATGGGTACGGCTACACCTTC
TRBV18	many	-	TRBJ1-2	CASSPQPSLVDGYTF	TGTGCCAGCTCACCACAACCGTCTCTTGTCGATGGCTACACCTTC
TRBV29-1	medium-sized	-	TRBJ2-5	CSVAGQEETQYF	TGCAGCGTTGCCGGGCAGGAAGAGACCCAGTACTTC
TRBV6-1	many	-	TRBJ1-1	CASSGRNTEAFF	TGTGCCAGCAGTGGGAGAAACACTGAAGCTTTCTTT
TRBV7-8	many	-	TRBJ1-5	CASTPSSGAYIAPQHF	TGTGCCAGCACCCCATCCTCCGGGGCATATATTGCGCCCCAGCATTTT